This entry describes one TCR beta chain. Its antigen is as yet unknown. These data come from a study of Ad26.COV2.S vaccination and SARS-CoV-2 variants. The assay was immunoSEQ multiplex PCR, and TCRdb's table has in-frame clones only and misses some. The repertoire includes 430,000 or so clones, 89% of them detected once, and about 2.5% sits in the top ten. This sample's treatment: roughly 20 received Ad26.COV2.S at low or high dose, single or two shots; roughly 5 received placebo; per-sample allocation not given. At day 63 after the first vaccine or placebo injection, samples were drawn. It was Wuhan-strain SARS-CoV-2 spike that the Ad26 vaccine vector expressed. General study points: With respect to non-spike TCR breadth, vaccine and placebo recipients were similar. Estimates derived from TCR breadth and depth analyses may have underestimated total T cell responses.

V trimming: 4 bases; J trimming: 2 bases; junction bases outside the gene matches: 12. The CDR3 has 17 residues. The germline CDR1 and CDR2 sequences are MDHEN and SYDVKM. The chain employs TRBV28 and TRBJ2-7; 9 bases are shared with TRBD2. This specimen consisted of peripheral blood, obtained in a trial of Ad26.COV2.S vaccine versus placebo. The TCR originated in a person aged 18-65 years who received the Ad26.COV2.S COVID-19 vaccine or a placebo. CDR3 sequence reads: CASSSFSGGTAPYEQYF. CDR3 sequence (DNA): TGTGCCAGCAGTTCCTTTAGCGGGGGCACCGCCCCCTACGAGCAGTACTTC.